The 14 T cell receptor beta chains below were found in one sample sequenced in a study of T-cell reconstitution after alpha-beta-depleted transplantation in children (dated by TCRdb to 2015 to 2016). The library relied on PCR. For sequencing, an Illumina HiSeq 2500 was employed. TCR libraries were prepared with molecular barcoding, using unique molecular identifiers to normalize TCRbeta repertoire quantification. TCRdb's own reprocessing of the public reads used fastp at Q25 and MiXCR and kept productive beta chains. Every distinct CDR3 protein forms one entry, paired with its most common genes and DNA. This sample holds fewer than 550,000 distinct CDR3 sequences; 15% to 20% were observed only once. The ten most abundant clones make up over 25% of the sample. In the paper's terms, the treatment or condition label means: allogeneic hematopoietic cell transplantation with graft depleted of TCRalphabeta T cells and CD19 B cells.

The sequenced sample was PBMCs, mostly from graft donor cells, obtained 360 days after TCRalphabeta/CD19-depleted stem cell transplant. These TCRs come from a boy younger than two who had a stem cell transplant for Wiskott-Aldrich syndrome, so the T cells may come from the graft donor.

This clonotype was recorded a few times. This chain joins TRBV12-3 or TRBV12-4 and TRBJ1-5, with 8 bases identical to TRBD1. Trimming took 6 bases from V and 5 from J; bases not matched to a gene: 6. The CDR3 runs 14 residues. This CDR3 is CASSWGQADQPQHF. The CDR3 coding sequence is TGTGCCAGCAGCTGGGGACAGGCTGATCAGCCCCAGCATTTT.

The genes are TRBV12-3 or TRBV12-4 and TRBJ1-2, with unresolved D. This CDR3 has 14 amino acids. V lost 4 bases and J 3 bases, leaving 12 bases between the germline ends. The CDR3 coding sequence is TGTGCCAGCAGTTCCGTCGGATTGGACTATGGCTACACCTTC. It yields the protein CASSSVGLDYGYTF.

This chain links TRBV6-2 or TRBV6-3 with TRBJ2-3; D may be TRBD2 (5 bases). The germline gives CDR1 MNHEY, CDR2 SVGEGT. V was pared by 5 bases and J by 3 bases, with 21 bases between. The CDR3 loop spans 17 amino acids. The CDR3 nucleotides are TGTGCCAGCAGTACCCACTACGGCCTTGGAGGAACAGATACGCAGTATTTT. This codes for CASSTHYGLGGTDTQYF.

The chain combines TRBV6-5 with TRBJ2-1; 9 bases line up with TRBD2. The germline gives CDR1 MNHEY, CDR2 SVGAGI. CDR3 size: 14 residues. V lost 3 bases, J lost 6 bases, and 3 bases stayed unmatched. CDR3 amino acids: CASSYSGGLNEQFF. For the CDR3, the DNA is TGTGCCAGCAGTTATAGCGGGGGACTCAATGAGCAGTTCTTC.

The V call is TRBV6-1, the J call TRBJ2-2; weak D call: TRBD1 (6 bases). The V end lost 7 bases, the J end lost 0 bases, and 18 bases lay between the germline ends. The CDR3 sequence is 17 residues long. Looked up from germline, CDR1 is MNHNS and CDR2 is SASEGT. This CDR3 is CASNLKQGTPNTGELFF. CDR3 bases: TGTGCCAGCAATCTAAAGCAGGGGACCCCGAACACCGGGGAGCTGTTTTTT.

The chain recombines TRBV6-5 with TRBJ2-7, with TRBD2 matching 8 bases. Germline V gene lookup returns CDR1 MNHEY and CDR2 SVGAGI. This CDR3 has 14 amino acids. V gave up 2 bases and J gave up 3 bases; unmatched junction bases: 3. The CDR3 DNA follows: TGTGCCAGCAGTTACCTGGGACTAGGCTACGAGCAGTACTTC. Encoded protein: CASSYLGLGYEQYF.

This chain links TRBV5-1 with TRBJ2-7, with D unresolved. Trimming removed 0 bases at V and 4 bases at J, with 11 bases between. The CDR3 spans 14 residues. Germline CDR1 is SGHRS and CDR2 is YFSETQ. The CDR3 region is CASSLGALWYEQYF. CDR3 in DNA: TGCGCCAGCAGCTTGGGGGCCCTGTGGTACGAGCAGTACTTC.

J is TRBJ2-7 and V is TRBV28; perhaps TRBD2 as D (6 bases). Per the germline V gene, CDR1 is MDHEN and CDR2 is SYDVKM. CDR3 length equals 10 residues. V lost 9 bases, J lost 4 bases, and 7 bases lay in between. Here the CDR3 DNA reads TGTGCCAGTGGGAGGTACGAGCAGTACTTC. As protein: CASGRYEQYF. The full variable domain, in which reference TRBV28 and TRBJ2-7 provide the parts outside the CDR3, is DVKVTQSSRYLVKRTGEKVFLECVQDMDHENMFWYRQDPGLGLRLIYFSYDVKMKEKGDIPEGYSVSREKKERFSLILESASTNQTSMYLCASGRYEQYFGPGTRLTVT.

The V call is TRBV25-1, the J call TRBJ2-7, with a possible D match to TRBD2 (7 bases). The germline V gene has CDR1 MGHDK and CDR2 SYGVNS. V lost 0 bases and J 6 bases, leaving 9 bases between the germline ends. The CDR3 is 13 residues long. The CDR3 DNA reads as TGTGCCAGCAGTGAATATAGGGGGGGCGAGCAGTACTTC. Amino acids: CASSEYRGGEQYF.

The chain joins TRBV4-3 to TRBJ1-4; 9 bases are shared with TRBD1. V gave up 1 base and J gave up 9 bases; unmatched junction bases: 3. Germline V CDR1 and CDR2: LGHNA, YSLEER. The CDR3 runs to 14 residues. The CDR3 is CASSQGTGGKKLFF. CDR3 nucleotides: TGCGCCAGCAGCCAAGGAACAGGGGGCAAAAAACTGTTTTTT.

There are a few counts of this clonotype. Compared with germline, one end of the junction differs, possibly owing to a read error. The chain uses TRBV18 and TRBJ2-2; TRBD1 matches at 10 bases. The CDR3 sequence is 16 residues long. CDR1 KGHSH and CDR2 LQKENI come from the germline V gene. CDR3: CAISATGTGDTGELFF. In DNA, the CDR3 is TGTGCCATCTCAGCAACCGGGACAGGGGACACCGGGGAGCTGTTTTTT.

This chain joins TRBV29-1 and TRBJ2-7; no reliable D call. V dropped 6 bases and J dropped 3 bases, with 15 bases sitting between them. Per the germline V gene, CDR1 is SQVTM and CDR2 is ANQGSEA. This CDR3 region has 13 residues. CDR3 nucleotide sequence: TGCAGCGTCGTCCCCTCTTGGGGCTACGAGCAGTACTTC. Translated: CSVVPSWGYEQYF.

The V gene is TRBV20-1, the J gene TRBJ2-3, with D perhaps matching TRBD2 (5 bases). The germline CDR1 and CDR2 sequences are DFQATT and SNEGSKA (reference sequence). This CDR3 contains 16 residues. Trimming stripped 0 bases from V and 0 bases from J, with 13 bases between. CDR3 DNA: TGCAGTGCTAGAGATCCCAAGCGGTCTAGCACAGATACGCAGTATTTT. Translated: CSARDPKRSSTDTQYF.

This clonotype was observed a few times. CDR3 nucleotides: TGTGCCAGCAGCCTACGGCGACAGGGGAACACTGAAGCTTTCTTT. This translates into CASSLRRQGNTEAFF. This chain connects TRBV6-1 to TRBJ1-1, with 7 bases matching TRBD1. The CDR3 length is 15 residues. J lost 1 base, V lost 6 bases, and 8 bases had no gene match. Germline CDR1 reads MNHNS; CDR2 reads SASEGT.